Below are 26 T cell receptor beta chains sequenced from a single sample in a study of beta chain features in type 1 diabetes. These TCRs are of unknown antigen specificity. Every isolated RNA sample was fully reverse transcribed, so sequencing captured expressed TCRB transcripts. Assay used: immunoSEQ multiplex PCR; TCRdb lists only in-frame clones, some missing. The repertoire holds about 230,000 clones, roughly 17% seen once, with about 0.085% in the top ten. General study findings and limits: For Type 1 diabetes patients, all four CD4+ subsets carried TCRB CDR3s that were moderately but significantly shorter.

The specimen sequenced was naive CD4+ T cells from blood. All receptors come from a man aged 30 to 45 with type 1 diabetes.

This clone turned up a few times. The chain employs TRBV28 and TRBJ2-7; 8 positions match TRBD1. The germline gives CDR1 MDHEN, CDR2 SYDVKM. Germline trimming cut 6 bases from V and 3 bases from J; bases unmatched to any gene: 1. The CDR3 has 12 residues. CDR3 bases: TGTGCCAGCAGCGACAGGGGCTACGAGCAGTACTTC. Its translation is CASSDRGYEQYF.

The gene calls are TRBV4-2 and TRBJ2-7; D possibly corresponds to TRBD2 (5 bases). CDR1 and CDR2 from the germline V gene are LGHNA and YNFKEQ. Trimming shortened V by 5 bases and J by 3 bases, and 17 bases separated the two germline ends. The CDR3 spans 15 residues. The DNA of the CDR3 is TGTGCCAGCAGCGGAACTAGTGTTGGTCGCTACGAGCAGTACTTC. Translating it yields CASSGTSVGRYEQYF.

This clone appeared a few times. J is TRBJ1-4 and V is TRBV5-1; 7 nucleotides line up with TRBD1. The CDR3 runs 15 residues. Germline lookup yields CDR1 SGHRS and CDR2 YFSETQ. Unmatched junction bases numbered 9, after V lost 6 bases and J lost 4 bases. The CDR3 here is CASTGTDAVNEKLFF. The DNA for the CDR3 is TGCGCCAGCACCGGGACAGATGCCGTTAATGAAAAACTGTTTTTT.

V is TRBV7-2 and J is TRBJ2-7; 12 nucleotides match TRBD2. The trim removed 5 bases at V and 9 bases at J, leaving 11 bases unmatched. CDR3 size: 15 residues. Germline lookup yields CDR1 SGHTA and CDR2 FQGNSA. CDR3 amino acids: CASSPSLAGGRRQYF. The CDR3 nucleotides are TGTGCCAGCAGCCCTAGTCTAGCGGGAGGGCGAAGGCAGTACTTC. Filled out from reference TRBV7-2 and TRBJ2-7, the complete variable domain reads GAGVSQSPSNKVTEKGKDVELRCDPISGHTALYWYRQSLGQGLEFLIYFQGNSAPDKSGLPSDRFSAERTGGSVSTLTIQRTQQEDSAVYLCASSPSLAGGRRQYFGPGTRLTVT.

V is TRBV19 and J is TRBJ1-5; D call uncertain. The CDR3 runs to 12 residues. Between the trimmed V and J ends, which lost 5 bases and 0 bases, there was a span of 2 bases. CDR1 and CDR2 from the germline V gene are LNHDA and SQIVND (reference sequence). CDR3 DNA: TGTGCCAGTAGTTATAGCAATCAGCCCCAGCATTTT. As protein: CASSYSNQPQHF.

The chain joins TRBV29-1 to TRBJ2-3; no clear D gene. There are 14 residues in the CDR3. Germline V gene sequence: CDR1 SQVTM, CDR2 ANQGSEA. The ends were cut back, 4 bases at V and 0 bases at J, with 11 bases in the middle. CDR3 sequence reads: CSVVSRKSTDTQYF. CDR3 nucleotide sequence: TGCAGCGTTGTTTCACGTAAGAGCACAGATACGCAGTATTTT.

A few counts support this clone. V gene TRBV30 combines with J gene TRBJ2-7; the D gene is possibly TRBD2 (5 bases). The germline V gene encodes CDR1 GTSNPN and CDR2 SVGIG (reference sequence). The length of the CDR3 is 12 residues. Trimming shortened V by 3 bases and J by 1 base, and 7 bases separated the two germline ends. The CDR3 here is CAWRRDSYEQYF. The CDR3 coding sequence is TGTGCCTGGAGGAGGGATTCCTACGAGCAGTACTTC. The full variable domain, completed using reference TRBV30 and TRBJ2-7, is SQTIHQWPATLVQPVGSPLSLECTVEGTSNPNLYWYRQAAGRGLQLLFYSVGIGQISSEVPQNLSASRPQDRQFILSSKKLLLSDSGFYLCAWRRDSYEQYFGPGTRLTVT.

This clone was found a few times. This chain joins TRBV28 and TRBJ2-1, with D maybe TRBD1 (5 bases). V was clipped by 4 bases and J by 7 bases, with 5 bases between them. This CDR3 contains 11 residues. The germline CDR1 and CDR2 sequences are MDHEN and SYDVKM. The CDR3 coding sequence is TGTGCCAGCAGTTGGACAAATGAGCAGTTCTTC. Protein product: CASSWTNEQFF.

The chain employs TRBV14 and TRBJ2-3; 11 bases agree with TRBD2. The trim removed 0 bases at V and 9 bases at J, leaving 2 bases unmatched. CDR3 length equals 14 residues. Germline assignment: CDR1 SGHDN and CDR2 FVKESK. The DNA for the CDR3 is TGTGCCAGCAGCCAAGATCCTAGCGGGAGGACGCAGTATTTT. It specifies CASSQDPSGRTQYF.

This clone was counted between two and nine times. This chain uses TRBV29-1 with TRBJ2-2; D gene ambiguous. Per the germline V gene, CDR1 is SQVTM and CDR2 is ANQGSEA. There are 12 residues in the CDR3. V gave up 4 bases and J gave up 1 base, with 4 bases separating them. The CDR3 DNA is TGCAGCGTTGGAGGGAACACCGGGGAGCTGTTTTTT. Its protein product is CSVGGNTGELFF.

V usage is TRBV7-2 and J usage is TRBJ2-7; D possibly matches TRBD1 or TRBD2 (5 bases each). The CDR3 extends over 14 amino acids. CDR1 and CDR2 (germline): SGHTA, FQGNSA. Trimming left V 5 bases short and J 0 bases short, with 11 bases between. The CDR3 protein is CASSATGPSYEQYF. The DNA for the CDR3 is TGTGCCAGCAGCGCCACGGGACCCTCCTACGAGCAGTACTTC. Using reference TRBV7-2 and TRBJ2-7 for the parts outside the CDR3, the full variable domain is GAGVSQSPSNKVTEKGKDVELRCDPISGHTALYWYRQSLGQGLEFLIYFQGNSAPDKSGLPSDRFSAERTGGSVSTLTIQRTQQEDSAVYLCASSATGPSYEQYFGPGTRLTVT.

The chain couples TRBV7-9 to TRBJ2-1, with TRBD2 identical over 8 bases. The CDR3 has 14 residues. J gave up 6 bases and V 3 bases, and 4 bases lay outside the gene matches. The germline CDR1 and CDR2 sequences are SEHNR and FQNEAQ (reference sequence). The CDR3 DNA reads TGTGCCAGCAGCTTCGGGCTAGCGGGCAATGAGCAGTTCTTC. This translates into CASSFGLAGNEQFF.

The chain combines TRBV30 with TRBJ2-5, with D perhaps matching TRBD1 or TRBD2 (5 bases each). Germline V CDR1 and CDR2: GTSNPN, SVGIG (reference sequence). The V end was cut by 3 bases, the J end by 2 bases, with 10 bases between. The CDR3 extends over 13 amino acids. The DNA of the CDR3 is TGTGCCTGGAGACCGGGACCACAAGAGACCCAGTACTTC. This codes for CAWRPGPQETQYF.

For the CDR3, the DNA is TGTGCCAGCAGCCAGACAGGGTCCGACTACGAGCAGTACTTC. It encodes CASSQTGSDYEQYF. The rearrangement uses TRBV7-2 and TRBJ2-7; 7 bases fit TRBD1. Trimming removed 5 bases from V and 3 bases from J; junction bases left unmatched: 7. The CDR3 has 14 amino acids. Germline-derived CDR1 and CDR2 are SGHTA and FQGNSA. The full variable domain, rest sourced from reference TRBV7-2 and TRBJ2-7, is GAGVSQSPSNKVTEKGKDVELRCDPISGHTALYWYRQSLGQGLEFLIYFQGNSAPDKSGLPSDRFSAERTGGSVSTLTIQRTQQEDSAVYLCASSQTGSDYEQYFGPGTRLTVT.

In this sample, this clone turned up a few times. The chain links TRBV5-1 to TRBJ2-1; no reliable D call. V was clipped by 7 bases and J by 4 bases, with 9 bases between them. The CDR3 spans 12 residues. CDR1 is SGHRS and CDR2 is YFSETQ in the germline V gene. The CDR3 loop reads CASSAFYNEQFF. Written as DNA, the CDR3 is TGCGCCAGCTCCGCCTTTTACAATGAGCAGTTCTTC.

In nucleotides, the CDR3 is TGTGCCAGCAGTTACGGTGGCTCTCACAATGAGCAGTTCTTC. Its translation: CASSYGGSHNEQFF. The chain joins TRBV6-5 to TRBJ2-1; the D is unclear. Germline values: CDR1 MNHEY, CDR2 SVGAGI. The CDR3 contains 14 residues. With 2 bases removed from V and 5 bases from J, the gap between germline ends came to 10 bases.

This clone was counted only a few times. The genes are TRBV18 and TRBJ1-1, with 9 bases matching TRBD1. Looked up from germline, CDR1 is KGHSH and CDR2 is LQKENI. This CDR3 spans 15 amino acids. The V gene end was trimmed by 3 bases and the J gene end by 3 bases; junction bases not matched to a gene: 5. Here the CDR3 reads CASSPTTGGDTEAFF. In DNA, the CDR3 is TGTGCCAGCTCACCCACGACAGGGGGGGACACTGAAGCTTTCTTT.

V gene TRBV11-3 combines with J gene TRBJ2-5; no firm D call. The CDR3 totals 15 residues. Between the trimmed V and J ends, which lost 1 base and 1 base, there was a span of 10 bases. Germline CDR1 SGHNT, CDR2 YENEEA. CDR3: CASSLGEVPQETQYF. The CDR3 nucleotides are TGTGCCAGCAGCTTAGGAGAAGTGCCCCAAGAGACCCAGTACTTC.

CDR3 nucleotide sequence: TGTGCTAGTGGTTTTCAGTACGAGCAGTACTTC. This sequence encodes CASGFQYEQYF. The chain has TRBV12-5 and TRBJ2-7, with D unresolved. Trimming left V 3 bases short and J 4 bases short, with 4 bases between. The CDR3 length is 11 residues. Per germline, CDR1 LGHNT and CDR2 FRNRAP.

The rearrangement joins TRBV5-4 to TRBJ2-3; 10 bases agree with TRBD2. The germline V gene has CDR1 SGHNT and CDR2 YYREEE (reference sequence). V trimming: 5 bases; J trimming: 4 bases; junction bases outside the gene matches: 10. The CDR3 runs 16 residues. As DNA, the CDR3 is TGTGCCAGCAGTTTCTCAATAGCGGGAGGACCAGATACGCAGTATTTT. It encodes CASSFSIAGGPDTQYF. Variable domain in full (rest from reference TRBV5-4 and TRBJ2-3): ETGVTQSPTHLIKTRGQQVTLRCSSQSGHNTVSWYQQALGQGPQFIFQYYREEENGRGNFPPRFSGLQFPNYSSELNVNALELDDSALYLCASSFSIAGGPDTQYFGPGTRLTVL.

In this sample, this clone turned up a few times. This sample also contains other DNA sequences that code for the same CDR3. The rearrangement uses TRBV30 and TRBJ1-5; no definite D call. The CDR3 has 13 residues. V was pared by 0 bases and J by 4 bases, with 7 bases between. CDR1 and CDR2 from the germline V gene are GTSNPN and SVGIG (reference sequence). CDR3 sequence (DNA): TGTGCCTGGAGTGTACGAGAGAATCAGCCCCAGCATTTT. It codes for CAWSVRENQPQHF.

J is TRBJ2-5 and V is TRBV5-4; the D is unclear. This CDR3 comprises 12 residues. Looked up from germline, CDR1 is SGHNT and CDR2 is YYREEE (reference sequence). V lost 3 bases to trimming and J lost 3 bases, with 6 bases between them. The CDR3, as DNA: TGTGCCAGCAGCTGGACCGAAGAGACCCAGTACTTC. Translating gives CASSWTEETQYF.

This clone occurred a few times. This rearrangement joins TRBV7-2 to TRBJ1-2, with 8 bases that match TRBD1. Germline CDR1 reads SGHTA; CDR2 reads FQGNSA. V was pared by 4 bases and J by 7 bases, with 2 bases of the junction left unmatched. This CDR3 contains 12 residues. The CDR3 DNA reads TGTGCCAGCAGCTACGGGACAGGTGGCTACACCTTC. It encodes CASSYGTGGYTF.

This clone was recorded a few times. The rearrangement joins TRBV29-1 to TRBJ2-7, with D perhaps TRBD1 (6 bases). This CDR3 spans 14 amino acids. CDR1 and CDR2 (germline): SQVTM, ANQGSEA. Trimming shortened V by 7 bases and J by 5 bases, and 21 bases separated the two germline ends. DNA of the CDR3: TGCAGCGCTGCCCCGGGACAAAGGGGCAACGAGCAGTACTTC. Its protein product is CSAAPGQRGNEQYF.

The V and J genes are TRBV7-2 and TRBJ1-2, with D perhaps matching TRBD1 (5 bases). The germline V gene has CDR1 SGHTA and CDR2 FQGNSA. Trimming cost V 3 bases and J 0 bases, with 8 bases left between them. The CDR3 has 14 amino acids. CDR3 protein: CASSFQGANYGYTF. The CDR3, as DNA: TGTGCCAGCAGCTTCCAGGGCGCTAACTATGGCTACACCTTC.

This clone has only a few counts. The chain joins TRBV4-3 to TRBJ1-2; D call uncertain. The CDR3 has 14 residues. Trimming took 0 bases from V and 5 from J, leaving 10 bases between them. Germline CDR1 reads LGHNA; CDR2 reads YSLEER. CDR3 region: CASSQEYGMYGYTF. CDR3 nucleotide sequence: TGCGCCAGCAGCCAAGAATACGGGATGTATGGCTACACCTTC.